This T cell receptor beta chain is drawn from a study of cytomegalovirus exposure and HLA in healthy donors. Assay used: immunoSEQ multiplex PCR; TCRdb lists only in-frame clones, some missing. The repertoire holds 250,000 to 300,000 clones, with around 90% as singletons. Germline CDR1 reads SEHNR; CDR2 reads FQNEAQ (reference sequence). This CDR3 has 13 amino acids. V was cut by 2 bases and J by 10 bases, with 14 bases left in between. The sample was PBMCs. The chain uses TRBV7-9 and TRBJ1-1, with no clear D. The TCR sequence derives from a woman under 30 in good health and CMV-seronegative. CDR3: CASSLLFLAGAFF. DNA for the CDR3: TGTGCCAGCAGCTTACTTTTCCTTGCCGGAGCTTTCTTT.